The rows below give T cell receptor beta chains drawn from one sample of a study of blood T cell repertoires in COVID-19. Measured with immunoSEQ multiplex PCR; TCRdb has only the in-frame clones, and not every one. The sample has 75,000 to 90,000 clones, over 75% seen once; the top ten hold roughly 10%. The sample was peripheral blood. The source of these receptors is an elderly man with acute or convalescent COVID-19. Both conserved end residues are part of each CDR3. A D gene is named only where the DNA matches it firmly. Clone size, where shown, is once, few, many, or a class for clones that have expanded.

d_call	clone_size	j_call	v_call	cdr3_aa	cdr3_nt
.	.	TRBJ2-5	TRBV18	CASSLTMEETQYF	TGTGCCAGCTCACTCACTATGGAAGAGACCCAGTACTTC
.	.	TRBJ2-1	TRBV6-6	CASRTGTTDYNEQFF	TGTGCCAGCAGAACCGGGACAACCGACTACAATGAGCAGTTCTTC
.	.	TRBJ1-1	TRBV12-3/TRBV12-4	CASSLGGHTEAFF	TGTGCCAGCAGTTTAGGGGGCCACACTGAAGCTTTCTTT
.	.	TRBJ2-7	TRBV11-1	CASSLYRSYEQYF	TGTGCCAGCAGCTTATACAGGTCCTACGAGCAGTACTTC
.	.	TRBJ1-4	TRBV12-5	CASGQSSNEKLFF	TGTGCTAGTGGGCAGTCCTCTAATGAAAAACTGTTTTTT
TRBD1	.	TRBJ1-3	TRBV9	CASSVGQGPSSGNTIYF	TGTGCCAGCAGCGTAGGACAGGGGCCTTCCTCTGGAAACACCATATATTTT
.	.	TRBJ1-1	TRBV5-1	CASSFGSHTEAFF	TGCGCCAGCAGCTTCGGTTCGCACACTGAAGCTTTCTTT
TRBD2	.	TRBJ2-3	TRBV6-2/TRBV6-3	CASSYSTSGTDTQYF	TGTGCCAGCAGTTACTCGACTAGCGGCACAGATACGCAGTATTTT
.	.	TRBJ2-1	TRBV19	CASSIAAGLYNEQFF	TGTGCCAGTAGTATAGCGGCGGGGTTGTACAATGAGCAGTTCTTC
TRBD2	once	TRBJ2-5	TRBV27	CASSLVGLGTSGQETQYF	TGTGCCAGCAGTTTGGTCGGCCTGGGGACTAGCGGACAAGAGACCCAGTACTTC